One and the same sample provided the 24 T cell receptor beta chains below, sequenced in a study of blood T cells in healthy people across ages. The authors ran a second PCR of roughly 6 to 11 cycles using a sample-barcoded 5' primer and a J-beta primer mix. In TCRdb, the 5' RACE reads were re-called with MiXCR into one record per CDR3 protein. The data contain roughly 900,000 distinct CDR3 sequences, 25% to 35% of them singletons. The sequencing sample was made of blood. These receptors were taken from a woman older than 75 in good health.

V usage is TRBV6-2 or TRBV6-3 and J usage is TRBJ2-6, with TRBD1 matching over 7 bases. There are 17 residues in the CDR3. Germline V gene data show CDR1 as MNHEY and CDR2 as SVGEGT. Trimming cost V 2 bases and J 2 bases; bases outside gene matches: 6. Here the CDR3 reads CASSYGRGFAGANVLTF. For the CDR3, the DNA is TGTGCCAGCAGTTACGGCAGGGGGTTCGCTGGGGCCAACGTCCTGACTTTC.

In its sample, this clonotype was seen a few times. This chain connects TRBV7-2 to TRBJ1-2; D gene uncertain. The germline CDR1 and CDR2 sequences are SGHTA and FQGNSA. V was trimmed by 5 bases and J by 0 bases, leaving 13 bases between them. The CDR3 is 15 amino acids. Here the CDR3 DNA reads TGTGCCAGCAGCCTCAACTCGCCTGCTAACTATGGCTACACCTTC. Protein: CASSLNSPANYGYTF.

About this clonotype itself: Since a much larger clone is just one base distant, this may be a read error. The chain uses TRBV29-1 and TRBJ1-2, with TRBD1 matching over 9 bases. CDR1 is SQVTM and CDR2 is ANQGSEA in the germline V gene. The CDR3 sequence is 12 residues long. V was clipped by 7 bases and J by 5 bases; unmatched bases: 5. The CDR3 nucleotides are TGCAGCGGTGGACAGGGGCAATATGGCTACACCTTC. It yields the protein CSGGQGQYGYTF.

This clonotype was counted many times. The chain links TRBV28 to TRBJ1-1; D gene ambiguous. Germline V lookup: CDR1 MDHEN, CDR2 SYDVKM. The CDR3 is 13 amino acids. Trimming cost V 4 bases and J 0 bases, with 6 bases left between them. The DNA of the CDR3 is TGTGCCAGCAGTTCCATAATGAACACTGAAGCTTTCTTT. This sequence encodes CASSSIMNTEAFF. Full variable domain (rest looked up from reference TRBV28 and TRBJ1-1): DVKVTQSSRYLVKRTGEKVFLECVQDMDHENMFWYRQDPGLGLRLIYFSYDVKMKEKGDIPEGYSVSREKKERFSLILESASTNQTSMYLCASSSIMNTEAFFGQGTRLTVV.

This clonotype came up many times. The chain's CDR3 is CSADRGQETQYF. The CDR3 DNA follows: TGCAGTGCCGACAGGGGACAAGAGACCCAGTACTTC. V is TRBV20-1 and J is TRBJ2-5; TRBD1 aligns across 8 bases. Per germline, CDR1 DFQATT and CDR2 SNEGSKA (reference sequence). The CDR3 runs 12 residues. Trimming cost V 6 bases and J 2 bases; bases outside gene matches: 2.

This clonotype was seen repeatedly, ten times or more. V and J are TRBV6-5 and TRBJ2-2, with D possibly being TRBD1 (5 bases). CDR1 is MNHEY and CDR2 is SVGAGI in the germline V gene. The CDR3 covers 13 residues. Deletions cut 2 bases from V and 6 bases from J, with 7 bases between. CDR3 bases: TGTGCCAGCAGTTACGACAGCGCCGGGGAGCTGTTTTTT. It encodes CASSYDSAGELFF.

The genes are TRBV3-1 and TRBJ1-1; tentative D call: TRBD1 (5 bases). Germline loops: CDR1 LGHDT, CDR2 YNNKEL (reference sequence). This CDR3 spans 12 amino acids. Trimming removed 7 bases from V and 11 bases from J, with 17 bases in between. The CDR3 here is CASNRGRDSAFF. For the CDR3, the DNA is TGTGCCAGCAACCGAGGACGGGACTCGGCTTTCTTT.

In its sample, this clonotype was seen many times. CDR3 DNA: TGTGCCAGCAGCTTACAAGTCGGACAGGGGGTTTACGAGCAGTACTTC. Its translation is CASSLQVGQGVYEQYF. This sequence joins TRBV9 and TRBJ2-7; 10 nucleotides agree with TRBD1. The trim removed 4 bases at V and 4 bases at J, leaving 11 bases unmatched. Germline values: CDR1 SGDLS, CDR2 YYNGEE. The CDR3 spans 16 residues.

With respect to this clonotype: Since a much larger clone is just one base distant, this may be a read error. The gene calls are TRBV5-6 and TRBJ1-5, with D perhaps TRBD1 (6 bases). V was trimmed by 4 bases and J by 6 bases, leaving 20 bases between them. CDR1 and CDR2 from the germline V gene are SGHDT and YYEEEE. The length of the CDR3 is 16 residues. The CDR3 bases are TGTGCCAGCAGCCCGCACCAGGGGAGTCTGGGTCAGCCCCAGCATTTT. Its protein is CASSPHQGSLGQPQHF.

Note on this clonotype: It may be a read error: a sequence one base away is much more abundant. The rearrangement links TRBV12-3 or TRBV12-4 to TRBJ1-2; D remains unclear. Trimming stripped 2 bases from V and 4 bases from J, with 14 bases between. This CDR3 has 15 residues. The CDR3 loop is CASSLKPGSFYGYTF. The CDR3, as DNA: TGTGCCAGCAGTTTAAAGCCGGGCAGCTTCTATGGCTACACCTTC.

Many counts were recorded for this clonotype. V usage is TRBV9 and J usage is TRBJ2-5; maybe TRBD1 (6 bases). Deletions cut 0 bases from V and 4 bases from J, with 13 bases between. Germline V CDR1 and CDR2: SGDLS, YYNGEE. This CDR3 spans 15 amino acids. The chain's CDR3 is CASSVGGGGGETQYF. In DNA form, the CDR3 reads TGTGCCAGCAGCGTAGGTGGTGGGGGCGGAGAGACCCAGTACTTC.

The J gene is TRBJ2-1, the V gene TRBV12-3 or TRBV12-4; TRBD1 or TRBD2 may be the D gene (5 bases each). V was pared by 6 bases and J by 9 bases, with 12 bases between. This CDR3 is built from 12 residues. This CDR3 reads CASRPRETEQFF. CDR3 coding DNA: TGTGCCAGCAGACCCAGGGAGACTGAGCAGTTCTTC.

This clonotype has ten or more counts. The V gene is TRBV20-1, the J gene TRBJ2-3, with D tentatively TRBD1 (5 bases). Trimming took 3 bases from V and 2 from J, leaving 6 bases between them. The V gene's germline CDR1 is DFQATT and CDR2 SNEGSKA (reference sequence). The CDR3 covers 12 residues. The DNA of the CDR3 is TGCAGTGCTAGCGGACACACAGATACGCAGTATTTT. The encoded protein is CSASGHTDTQYF.

This clonotype was seen many times. The chain is built from TRBV12-3 or TRBV12-4 and TRBJ2-3, with 13 positions matching TRBD2. The CDR3 loop spans 15 amino acids. V was pared by 6 bases and J by 6 bases, with 6 bases of the junction left unmatched. CDR3 sequence (DNA): TGTGCCAGCAGGTCGACTAGCGGGGGGCGGGATACGCAGTATTTT. It encodes CASRSTSGGRDTQYF.

This clonotype has more than one count but fewer than ten. The gene calls are TRBV5-1 and TRBJ2-2; D uncertain. The CDR3 has 15 residues. Germline values: CDR1 SGHRS, CDR2 YFSETQ. Trimming cost V 9 bases and J 5 bases, with 20 bases left between them. This chain's CDR3 is CATHGKAYGTGELFF. DNA of the CDR3: TGCGCCACTCATGGGAAGGCGTACGGGACCGGGGAGCTGTTTTTT.

This chain links TRBV19 with TRBJ2-4; 13 positions agree with TRBD2. Germline assignment: CDR1 LNHDA and CDR2 SQIVND (reference sequence). V shed 5 bases, J shed 10 bases, and the junction held 8 bases outside the gene matches. The CDR3 has 15 amino acids. The CDR3 loop is CASSPGTSGAGIQYF. The CDR3 DNA reads TGTGCCAGTAGTCCAGGGACTAGCGGGGCCGGGATTCAGTACTTC. Full variable domain (missing parts from reference TRBV19 and TRBJ2-4): DGGITQSPKYLFRKEGQNVTLSCEQNLNHDAMYWYRQDPGQGLRLIYYSQIVNDFQKGDIAEGYSVSREKKESFPLTVTSAQKNPTAFYLCASSPGTSGAGIQYFGAGTRLSVL.

To note about this clonotype: Just one base apart from a much larger clone, this may be a read error. The V gene is TRBV20-1, the J gene TRBJ2-7; TRBD1 is a possible D gene (5 bases). V was clipped by 2 bases and J by 7 bases, with 27 bases between them. This CDR3 spans 17 amino acids. CDR1 is DFQATT, CDR2 SNEGSKA, per germline (reference sequence). CDR3 residues: CSARWARTTSSYNEQYF. CDR3 sequence (DNA): TGCAGTGCTAGATGGGCGAGGACAACCTCCTCCTACAATGAGCAGTACTTC.

The CDR3: CASTELQGMNTEAFF. CDR3 DNA sequence: TGTGCCAGCACCGAACTGCAGGGGATGAACACTGAAGCTTTCTTT. V is TRBV2 and J is TRBJ1-1; a weak D match, TRBD1 (6 bases). Trimming took 7 bases from V and 0 from J, leaving 15 bases between them. The germline CDR1 and CDR2 sequences are SNHLY and FYNNEI. This CDR3 is 15 amino acids long.

This clonotype was seen ten or more times. The chain links TRBV10-1 to TRBJ2-1; D is perhaps TRBD1 (6 bases). V gave up 3 bases and J gave up 12 bases, with 21 bases separating them. CDR1 is WNHNN and CDR2 is SYGVQD in the germline V gene (reference sequence). This CDR3 has 15 residues. The CDR3 spells CASSDSGTPVQWQFF. The CDR3 DNA follows: TGCGCCAGCAGTGACTCCGGGACACCGGTGCAATGGCAGTTCTTC.

As to this clonotype: This may arise from a read error, as a much more abundant clone is one base away. The chain combines TRBV6-5 with TRBJ2-3, with TRBD1 identical over 8 bases. CDR3 length: 14 amino acids. J was trimmed by 4 bases and V by 5 bases; bases with no gene match: 5. CDR1 MNHEY and CDR2 SVGAGI come from the germline V gene. The CDR3: CASSRTGTADTQYF. The CDR3 nucleotides are TGTGCCAGCAGTAGGACAGGGACGGCAGATACGCAGTATTTT.

This clonotype turned up a few times. The chain uses TRBV20-1 and TRBJ1-6, with 7 bases identical to TRBD1. V lost 6 bases, J lost 7 bases, and 6 bases stayed unmatched. Germline CDR1 is DFQATT and CDR2 is SNEGSKA (reference sequence). The CDR3 contains 13 residues. Here the CDR3 reads CSATTGSNSPLHF. The CDR3 DNA is TGCAGTGCGACGACAGGGTCGAATTCACCCCTCCACTTT.

In regard to this clonotype: At one end the junction does not follow the germline gene, possibly because of a read error. This sequence joins TRBV11-1 and TRBJ1-1, with unresolved D. CDR3 length: 11 amino acids. CDR1 is SGHAT and CDR2 is FQDESV in the germline V gene (reference sequence). In DNA form, the CDR3 reads TGTGCCGGCAGCTTAAGGGAAGAAGCTTTCTTT. Protein: CAGSLREEAFF.

The V and J genes are TRBV4-3 and TRBJ2-3; 7 bases are shared with TRBD1. The CDR3 has 15 residues. The V and J ends lost 3 bases and 4 bases, in that order; junction bases with no gene match: 7. CDR1 LGHNA and CDR2 YSLEER come from the germline V gene. This CDR3 reads CASSHSGTEADTQYF. CDR3 DNA: TGCGCCAGCAGCCATTCCGGGACAGAGGCAGATACGCAGTATTTT.

Only a few counts were recorded for this clonotype. The junction and the germline gene differ at one end; a read error may be behind it. This sequence joins TRBV20-1 and TRBJ2-1; 10 positions agree with TRBD2. CDR3 length: 18 amino acids. Germline V gives CDR1 DFQATT, CDR2 SNEGSKA (reference sequence). The chain's CDR3 is CSARDTRAGLAKYVEQFF. CDR3 DNA sequence: TGCAGCGCTAGAGATACCCGCGCGGGACTAGCGAAGTATGTTGAGCAGTTCTTC.